Each of the 24 T cell receptor beta chains below was sequenced from the same sample in a study of T cells in Graves' hyperthyroidism and ophthalmopathy. RNA transcripts were the template for amplifying TCR beta CDR3 regions. The TCR CDR3 was amplified in a first-round RT-PCR using the HTBI primer set. TCRdb re-analysed the multiplex PCR reads in MiXCR, keeping a single row per CDR3 protein. Among around 350,000 distinct CDR3 sequences listed, 15% to 20% were seen once. The sample taken for sequencing was blood. All receptors derive from a young woman with Graves' hyperthyroidism.

The V and J genes are TRBV4-1 and TRBJ2-2; D may be TRBD1 (6 bases). V was pared by 1 base and J by 6 bases, with 15 bases between. The CDR3 is made up of 16 amino acids. The germline V gene encodes CDR1 MGHRA and CDR2 YSYEKL. This chain's CDR3 is CASSQVVQGLSGELFF. The CDR3 coding sequence is TGCGCCAGCAGCCAAGTTGTTCAGGGGTTGTCCGGGGAGCTGTTTTTT.

This clonotype has at least ten counts. The rearrangement uses TRBV6-2 or TRBV6-3 and TRBJ2-5; D might be TRBD1 or TRBD2, each matching 5 bases. Germline V gene sequence: CDR1 MNHEY, CDR2 SVGEGT. V gave up 6 bases and J gave up 5 bases, with 19 bases separating them. This CDR3 spans 15 amino acids. In DNA, the CDR3 is TGTGCCAGCAGCCCGACGTGGGGGATAGAGGAGACCCAGTACTTC. Translation: CASSPTWGIEETQYF.

This clonotype was recorded at least ten times. The V and J genes are TRBV6-1 and TRBJ1-5; D remains unclear. Looked up from germline, CDR1 is MNHNS and CDR2 is SASEGT. Trimming cost V 5 bases and J 3 bases, with 5 bases left between them. The CDR3 is 12 residues long. CDR3 coding DNA: TGTGCCAGCAGTAAATTCAATCAGCCCCAGCATTTT. Its translation is CASSKFNQPQHF.

Remarks on this clonotype: A much larger clone sits a single nucleotide away, making a read error possible. The chain couples TRBV6-2 or TRBV6-3 to TRBJ2-5, with D hard to call. Trimming removed 9 bases from V and 4 bases from J, with 12 bases in between. CDR1 and CDR2 from the germline V gene are MNHEY and SVGEGT. This CDR3 contains 12 residues. Written as DNA, the CDR3 is TGTGCCAGAAGGACGGCCACAGAGACCCAGTACTTC. Translation gives CARRTATETQYF.

This clonotype occurred many times. The rearrangement links TRBV20-1 to TRBJ1-2; 12 bases fit TRBD1. J gave up 8 bases and V 3 bases, and 10 bases lay outside the gene matches. The CDR3 is 15 amino acids. The germline V gene encodes CDR1 DFQATT and CDR2 SNEGSKA (reference sequence). DNA for the CDR3: TGCAGTGCTAGCGTCGGGACAGGGGGCATCGGGGGCTACACCTTC. Amino acid sequence: CSASVGTGGIGGYTF.

This clonotype was counted only a few times. The genes are TRBV20-1 and TRBJ2-4; 10 bases match TRBD1. V dropped 6 bases and J dropped 3; count of bases not matched to a gene: 14. Per germline, CDR1 DFQATT and CDR2 SNEGSKA (reference sequence). The CDR3 has 17 amino acids. The CDR3 here is CSARGTGATDYKNIQYF. The CDR3 nucleotides read TGCAGTGCCAGGGGGACAGGGGCCACCGACTACAAAAACATTCAGTACTTC.

This chain joins TRBV15 and TRBJ2-7; D uncertain. Germline CDR1 reads LNHNV; CDR2 reads YYDKDF (reference sequence). This CDR3 is built from 13 residues. V lost 4 bases and J 0 bases, leaving 7 bases between the germline ends. This chain's CDR3 is CATSMDPSYEQYF. The CDR3 nucleotides are TGTGCCACCAGCATGGACCCCTCCTACGAGCAGTACTTC.

The chain joins TRBV25-1 to TRBJ1-2, with D uncertain. The germline V gene encodes CDR1 MGHDK and CDR2 SYGVNS. Between the trimmed V and J ends, which lost 1 base and 8 bases, there was a span of 17 bases. CDR3 length equals 15 residues. CDR3: CASSEWRTEGSGYTF. CDR3 nucleotides: TGTGCCAGCAGTGAATGGCGGACGGAGGGTAGCGGCTACACCTTC.

This clonotype was detected many times. This chain connects TRBV6-2 or TRBV6-3 to TRBJ2-5; D remains ambiguous. The CDR3 runs 12 residues. V was shortened by 6 bases and J by 5 bases, with 10 bases between the two germline ends. Germline CDR1 is MNHEY and CDR2 is SVGEGT. This CDR3 is CASSRSSETQYF. The CDR3 bases are TGTGCCAGCAGCAGATCGTCTGAGACCCAGTACTTC.

The table lists this clonotype with many counts. The rearrangement links TRBV12-3 or TRBV12-4 to TRBJ1-5; D is ambiguous. V was trimmed by 2 bases and J by 6 bases, leaving 14 bases between them. This CDR3 comprises 15 residues. As DNA, the CDR3 is TGTGCCAGCAGTTTACGGGTATTCGAGGGTCAGCCCCAGCATTTT. This gives the protein CASSLRVFEGQPQHF.

This clonotype was observed at least ten times. The chain uses TRBV4-1 and TRBJ1-2; no clear D gene. Trimming left V 2 bases short and J 6 bases short, with 4 bases between. Germline V gene lookup returns CDR1 MGHRA and CDR2 YSYEKL. CDR3 length: 11 amino acids. The CDR3 reads CASSQQDGYTF. The CDR3 bases are TGCGCCAGCAGCCAACAGGATGGCTACACCTTC.

This clonotype was seen repeatedly, ten times or more. V and J are TRBV24-1 and TRBJ2-6; 10 bases align to TRBD1. The CDR3 is 20 residues long. The J segment lost 0 bases and the V segment lost 4 bases, leaving 11 bases of the junction unmatched. Germline V gene data show CDR1 as KGHDR and CDR2 as SFDVKD. In nucleotides, the CDR3 is TGTGCCACCAGTGACTGGGCGTCGGGACAGGGGAGCTCTGGGGCCAACGTCCTGACTTTC. Protein: CATSDWASGQGSSGANVLTF.

The chain combines TRBV29-1 with TRBJ1-5; TRBD1 is a possible D gene (6 bases). Germline V gives CDR1 SQVTM, CDR2 ANQGSEA. V dropped 1 base and J dropped 3 bases, with 10 bases sitting between them. This CDR3 spans 14 amino acids. Here the CDR3 reads CSVEGWDTNQPQHF. CDR3 in DNA: TGCAGCGTTGAAGGATGGGACACCAATCAGCCCCAGCATTTT.

CDR3 amino acids: CASSTQGAGETQYF. CDR3 in DNA: TGCGCCAGCAGCACACAGGGGGCAGGAGAGACCCAGTACTTC. The rearrangement joins TRBV5-1 to TRBJ2-5; 9 nucleotides match TRBD1. The germline gives CDR1 SGHRS, CDR2 YFSETQ. V lost 4 bases to trimming and J lost 4 bases; unmatched junction nucleotides: 5. CDR3 length: 14 residues.

The chain recombines TRBV30 with TRBJ2-5; tentative D call: TRBD2 (6 bases). Germline V gives CDR1 GTSNPN, CDR2 SVGIG (reference sequence). V was pared by 0 bases and J by 6 bases, with 11 bases between. CDR3 length equals 13 residues. CDR3 region: CAWSVRAGQTQYF. The DNA of the CDR3 is TGTGCCTGGAGTGTACGGGCGGGGCAGACCCAGTACTTC.

The V gene is TRBV9, the J gene TRBJ2-5; 7 nucleotides match TRBD2. J was trimmed by 5 bases and V by 9 bases; bases with no gene match: 13. The CDR3 runs 14 residues. Germline V CDR1 and CDR2: SGDLS, YYNGEE. This chain's CDR3 is CATLNRGVLETQYF. The CDR3 DNA follows: TGTGCCACCCTCAACCGGGGGGTGTTGGAGACCCAGTACTTC.

The table lists this clonotype with many counts. CDR3 DNA sequence: TGTGCCAGCAGTGTCAGGGGTAGGAGCAATCAGCCCCAGCATTTT. As protein: CASSVRGRSNQPQHF. This chain joins TRBV2 and TRBJ1-5; perhaps TRBD1 as D (6 bases). Trimming removed 4 bases at V and 1 base at J, with 11 bases between. The CDR3 contains 15 residues. Germline-derived CDR1 and CDR2 are SNHLY and FYNNEI.

This clonotype has a count of ten or more. This rearrangement joins TRBV20-1 to TRBJ1-4; D is ambiguous. The germline V gene has CDR1 DFQATT and CDR2 SNEGSKA (reference sequence). This CDR3 region has 13 residues. V lost 3 bases, J lost 6 bases, and 11 bases lay in between. CDR3 sequence reads: CSARDLGDEKLFF. CDR3 DNA: TGCAGTGCTAGGGACCTAGGCGATGAAAAACTGTTTTTT.

V and J are TRBV29-1 and TRBJ1-1; tentatively, D is TRBD1 (5 bases). Germline values: CDR1 SQVTM, CDR2 ANQGSEA. The ends were cut back, 6 bases at V and 4 bases at J, with 18 bases in the middle. This CDR3 has 14 residues. DNA of the CDR3: TGCAGCGTACCATCACAGGTATTGGGCACTGAAGCTTTCTTT. It codes for CSVPSQVLGTEAFF. Full variable domain (remainder filled in from reference TRBV29-1 and TRBJ1-1): SAVISQKPSRDICQRGTSLTIQCQVDSQVTMMFWYRQQPGQSLTLIATANQGSEATYESGFVIDKFPISRPNLTFSTLTVSNMSPEDSSIYLCSVPSQVLGTEAFFGQGTRLTVV.

The sample holds many counts of this clonotype. V and J are TRBV28 and TRBJ2-5; D is perhaps TRBD1 (6 bases). The CDR3 consists of 14 residues. Between the trimmed V and J ends, which lost 6 bases and 2 bases, there was a span of 13 bases. Germline V gene lookup returns CDR1 MDHEN and CDR2 SYDVKM. CDR3 protein: CASRHSGEQETQYF. In DNA, the CDR3 is TGTGCCAGCAGGCACTCAGGGGAGCAAGAGACCCAGTACTTC.

This clonotype occurred many times. The chain is built from TRBV5-4 and TRBJ1-2, with D tentatively TRBD1 (6 bases). Germline assignment: CDR1 SGHNT and CDR2 YYREEE (reference sequence). This CDR3 contains 13 residues. Trimming shortened V by 5 bases and J by 1 base, and 9 bases separated the two germline ends. For the CDR3, the DNA is TGTGCCAGCAGGGCGGACAGTAACTATGGCTACACCTTC. It specifies CASRADSNYGYTF. Full variable domain (missing parts from reference TRBV5-4 and TRBJ1-2): ETGVTQSPTHLIKTRGQQVTLRCSSQSGHNTVSWYQQALGQGPQFIFQYYREEENGRGNFPPRFSGLQFPNYSSELNVNALELDDSALYLCASRADSNYGYTFGSGTRLTVV.

V is TRBV11-2 and J is TRBJ1-2; D perhaps matches TRBD1 (5 bases). The CDR3 loop spans 17 amino acids. The V and J ends lost 3 bases and 0 bases respectively, with 17 bases between them. Per the germline V gene, CDR1 is SGHAT and CDR2 is FQNNGV. This CDR3 reads CASSFLTGTAANYGYTF. DNA for the CDR3: TGTGCCAGCAGCTTCCTCACCGGGACGGCCGCTAACTATGGCTACACCTTC.

The chain carries TRBV15 and TRBJ1-5; D unclear. CDR3 length: 14 amino acids. In germline, CDR1 is LNHNV, CDR2 YYDKDF (reference sequence). V lost 3 bases and J 0 bases, leaving 6 bases between the germline ends. The CDR3 DNA is TGTGCCACCAGCAGTTCTATTAGCAATCAGCCCCAGCATTTT. This encodes CATSSSISNQPQHF.

This clonotype was seen repeatedly, ten times or more. The chain uses TRBV11-2 and TRBJ1-2; a weak D match, TRBD1 (5 bases). Germline CDR1 SGHAT, CDR2 FQNNGV. The CDR3 consists of 16 residues. Trimming pared 5 bases from V and 2 bases from J, leaving 18 bases between. Here the CDR3 reads CASSRTGDPSNYGYTF. CDR3 coding DNA: TGTGCCAGCAGCCGGACCGGGGACCCTTCAAACTATGGCTACACCTTC. Full variable domain (outside the CDR3, taken from reference TRBV11-2 and TRBJ1-2): EAGVAQSPRYKIIEKRQSVAFWCNPISGHATLYWYQQILGQGPKLLIQFQNNGVVDDSQLPKDRFSAERLKGVDSTLKIQPAKLEDSAVYLCASSRTGDPSNYGYTFGSGTRLTVV.